A selection of T cell receptor beta chains follows, all from one sample in a study of cytomegalovirus exposure and HLA in healthy donors. Profiled with immunoSEQ multiplex PCR; TCRdb holds only in-frame clones, not every one. The sample includes about 90,000 clones, roughly 74% of them seen just once. Source material: PBMCs. Every receptor here comes from a woman between 18 and 30 years old in good health and CMV-seropositive. The CDR3 runs from the conserved cysteine through the conserved F or W.

V: TRBV5-1
CDR3: CASSFYNGGTDTQYF

V: TRBV7-9
CDR3: CASSRGLDTQYF

V: TRBV18
CDR3: CASSPNGEDTQYF

V: TRBV6-6
CDR3: CASTGQQTRLNEKLFF

V: TRBV12-5
CDR3: CASGAQAWTGYTF

V: TRBV28
CDR3: CASSPSPDFDFYEQYF

V: TRBV5-1
CDR3: CASSLGGLGEKLFF

V: TRBV9
CDR3: CASSFTPGGASTDTQYF

V: TRBV7-2
CDR3: CASSWTGGNEKLFF

V: TRBV29-1
CDR3: CSVERTGYNEQFF

V: TRBV27
CDR3: CASSRQGITAPGANVLTF

V: TRBV9
CDR3: CASSLQGSGTETQYF